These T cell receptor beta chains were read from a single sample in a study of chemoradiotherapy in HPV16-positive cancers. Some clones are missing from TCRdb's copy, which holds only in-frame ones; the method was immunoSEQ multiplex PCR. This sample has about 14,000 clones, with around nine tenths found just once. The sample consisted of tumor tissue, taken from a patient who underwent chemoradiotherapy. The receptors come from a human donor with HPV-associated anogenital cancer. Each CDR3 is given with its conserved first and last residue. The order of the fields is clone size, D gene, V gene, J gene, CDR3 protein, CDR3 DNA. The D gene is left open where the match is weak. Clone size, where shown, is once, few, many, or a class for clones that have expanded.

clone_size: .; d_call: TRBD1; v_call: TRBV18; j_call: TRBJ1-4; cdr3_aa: CASKDRANEKLFF; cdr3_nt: TGTGCCAGCAAGGACAGGGCAAATGAAAAACTGTTTTTT
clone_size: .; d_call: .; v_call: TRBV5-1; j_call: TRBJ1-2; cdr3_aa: CASSLEAETYGYTF; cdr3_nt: TGCGCCAGCAGCTTGGAGGCAGAGACCTATGGCTACACCTTC
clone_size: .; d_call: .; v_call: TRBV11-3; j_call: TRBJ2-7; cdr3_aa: CASSFRDIWAGEQYF; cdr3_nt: TGTGCCAGCAGCTTCCGGGACATCTGGGCGGGGGAGCAGTACTTC
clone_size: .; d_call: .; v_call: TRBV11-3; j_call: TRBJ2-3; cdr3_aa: CASGAGTTTDTQYF; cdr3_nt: TGTGCCAGCGGGGCGGGGACAACCACAGATACGCAGTATTTT
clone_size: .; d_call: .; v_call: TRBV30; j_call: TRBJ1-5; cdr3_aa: CAWSELAVNQPQHF; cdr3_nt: TGTGCCTGGAGTGAATTGGCGGTTAATCAGCCCCAGCATTTT
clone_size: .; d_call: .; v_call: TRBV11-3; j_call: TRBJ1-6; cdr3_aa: CASSFGRTSSYNSPLHF; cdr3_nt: TGTGCCAGCAGCTTCGGACGGACCAGCTCCTATAATTCACCCCTCCACTTT
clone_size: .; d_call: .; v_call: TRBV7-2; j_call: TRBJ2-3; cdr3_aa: CASSDKGPGTDTQYF; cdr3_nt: TGTGCCAGCAGCGACAAAGGTCCAGGCACAGATACGCAGTATTTT
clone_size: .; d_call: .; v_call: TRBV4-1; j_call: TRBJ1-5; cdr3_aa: CASSQDPRSGNQPQHF; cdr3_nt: TGCGCCAGCAGCCAAGACCCCCGATCGGGCAATCAGCCCCAGCATTTT
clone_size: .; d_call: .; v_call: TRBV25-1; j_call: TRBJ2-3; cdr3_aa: CASMLADTQYF; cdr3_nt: TGTGCCAGCATGTTAGCAGATACGCAGTATTTT
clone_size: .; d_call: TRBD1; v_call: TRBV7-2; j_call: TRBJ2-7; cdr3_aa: CASSLGLGAGGYF; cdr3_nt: TGTGCCAGCAGCTTAGGATTAGGGGCAGGGGGGTACTTC
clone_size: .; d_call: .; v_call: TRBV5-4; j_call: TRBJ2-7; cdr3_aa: CASSLEQGRDEQYF; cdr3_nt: TGTGCCAGCAGCTTGGAGCAGGGGCGGGACGAGCAGTACTTC
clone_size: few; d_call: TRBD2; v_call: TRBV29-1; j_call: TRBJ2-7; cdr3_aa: CSVATSGSYEQYF; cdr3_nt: TGCAGCGTTGCAACTAGCGGGAGCTACGAGCAGTACTTC
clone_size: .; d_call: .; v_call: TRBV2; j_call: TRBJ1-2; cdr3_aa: CASSATPAPFSEGYTF; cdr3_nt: TGTGCCAGCAGTGCGACCCCGGCCCCGTTTTCAGAGGGCTACACCTTC
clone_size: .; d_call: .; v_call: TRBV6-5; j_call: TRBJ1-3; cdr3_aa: CATLNRAGNTIYF; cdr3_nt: TGTGCCACCCTAAACAGGGCAGGAAACACCATATATTTT
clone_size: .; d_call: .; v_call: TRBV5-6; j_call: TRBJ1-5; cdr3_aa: CASSSQIYSNQPQHF; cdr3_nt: TGTGCCAGCAGCTCACAGATCTATAGCAATCAGCCCCAGCATTTT
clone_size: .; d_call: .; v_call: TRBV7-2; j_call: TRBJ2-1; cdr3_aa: CASSRILNEQFF; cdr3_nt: TGTGCCAGCAGCCGAATACTCAATGAGCAGTTCTTC
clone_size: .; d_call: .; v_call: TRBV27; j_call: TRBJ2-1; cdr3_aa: CASRTAAIYNEQFF; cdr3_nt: TGTGCCAGCAGGACAGCGGCGATCTACAATGAGCAGTTCTTC
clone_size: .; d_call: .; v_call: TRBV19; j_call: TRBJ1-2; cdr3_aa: CASSPSGDMGYGYTF; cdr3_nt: TGTGCCAGTAGTCCTTCAGGGGATATGGGGTATGGCTACACCTTC
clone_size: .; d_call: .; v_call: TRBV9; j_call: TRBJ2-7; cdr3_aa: CASSAGTRPYEQYF; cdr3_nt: TGTGCCAGCAGCGCAGGGACTCGCCCCTACGAGCAGTACTTC
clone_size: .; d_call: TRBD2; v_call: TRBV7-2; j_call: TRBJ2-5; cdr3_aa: CASSSPGLAGGETQYF; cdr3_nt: TGTGCCAGCAGCTCACCGGGACTAGCGGGAGGAGAGACCCAGTACTTC
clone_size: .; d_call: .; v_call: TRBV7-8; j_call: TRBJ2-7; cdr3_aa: CASSTRQPYEQYF; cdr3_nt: TGTGCCAGCAGCACCAGGCAACCCTACGAGCAGTACTTC
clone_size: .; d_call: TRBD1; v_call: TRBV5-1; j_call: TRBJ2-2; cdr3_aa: CASSLGQGVAGELFF; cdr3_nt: TGCGCCAGCAGCTTGGGACAGGGAGTCGCCGGGGAGCTGTTTTTT
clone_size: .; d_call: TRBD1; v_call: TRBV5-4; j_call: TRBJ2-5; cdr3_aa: CASSPDRGKTQYF; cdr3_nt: TGTGCCAGCAGTCCTGACAGGGGTAAGACCCAGTACTTC
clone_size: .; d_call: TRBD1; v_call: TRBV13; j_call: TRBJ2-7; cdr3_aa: CASSSGQGSGYEQYF; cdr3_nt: TGTGCCAGCAGCTCGGGACAGGGATCAGGTTACGAGCAGTACTTC
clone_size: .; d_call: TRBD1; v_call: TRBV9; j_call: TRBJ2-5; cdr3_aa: CASSVGAGGANVPETQYF; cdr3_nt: TGTGCCAGCAGCGTAGGGGCAGGGGGCGCAAATGTGCCAGAGACCCAGTACTTC
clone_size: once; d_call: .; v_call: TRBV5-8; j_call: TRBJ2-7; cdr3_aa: CASSLAWEQYF; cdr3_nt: TGTGCCAGCAGCTTGGCTTGGGAGCAGTACTTC
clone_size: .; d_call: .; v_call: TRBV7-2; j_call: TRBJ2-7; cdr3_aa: CASSLQGTPSYEQYF; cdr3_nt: TGTGCCAGCAGCTTACAGGGTACGCCTTCCTACGAGCAGTACTTC
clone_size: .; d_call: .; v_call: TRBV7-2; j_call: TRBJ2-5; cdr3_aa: CASSIRQQETQYF; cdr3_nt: TGTGCCAGCAGCATAAGACAGCAAGAGACCCAGTACTTC
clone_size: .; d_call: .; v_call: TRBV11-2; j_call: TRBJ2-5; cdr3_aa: CASSTDSQETQYF; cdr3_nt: TGTGCCAGCAGCACGGACAGTCAAGAGACCCAGTACTTC
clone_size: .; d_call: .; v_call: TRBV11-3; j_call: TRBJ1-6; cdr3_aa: CASSLDALGVPLHF; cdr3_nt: TGTGCCAGCAGCTTGGACGCCCTGGGGGTACCCCTCCACTTT
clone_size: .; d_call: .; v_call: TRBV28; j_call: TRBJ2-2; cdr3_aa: CASSVPMANTGELFF; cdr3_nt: TGTGCCAGCAGTGTCCCCATGGCGAACACCGGGGAGCTGTTTTTT
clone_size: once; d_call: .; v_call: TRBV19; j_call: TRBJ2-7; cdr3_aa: CASSIATETYEQYF; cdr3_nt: TGTGCCAGTAGTATCGCGACTGAGACCTACGAGCAGTACTTC
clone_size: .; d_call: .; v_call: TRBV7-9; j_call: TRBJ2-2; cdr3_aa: CASSFGGQTGELFF; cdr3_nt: TGTGCCAGCAGCTTCGGGGGTCAAACCGGGGAGCTGTTTTTT
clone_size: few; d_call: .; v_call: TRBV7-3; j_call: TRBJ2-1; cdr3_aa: CASSPDGDNEQFF; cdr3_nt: TGTGCCAGCAGCCCGGACGGGGACAATGAGCAGTTCTTC
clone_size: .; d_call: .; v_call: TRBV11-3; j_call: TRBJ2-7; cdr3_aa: CASSLAPTYEQYF; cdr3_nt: TGTGCCAGCAGCTTAGCTCCGACCTACGAGCAGTACTTC
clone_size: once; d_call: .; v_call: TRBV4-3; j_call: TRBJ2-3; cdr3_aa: CASSQTSTDTQYF; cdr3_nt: TGCGCCAGCAGCCAGACAAGCACAGATACGCAGTATTTT
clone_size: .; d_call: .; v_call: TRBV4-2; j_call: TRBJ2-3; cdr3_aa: CASSLDYSTDTQYF; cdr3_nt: TGTGCCAGCAGCTTGGACTATAGCACAGATACGCAGTATTTT
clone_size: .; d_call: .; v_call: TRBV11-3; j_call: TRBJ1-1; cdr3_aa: CASSPRQDSWAFF; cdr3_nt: TGTGCCAGCAGCCCCCGACAGGATTCGTGGGCTTTCTTT
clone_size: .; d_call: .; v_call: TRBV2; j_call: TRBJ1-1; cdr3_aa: CASSVGLNTEAFF; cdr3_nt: TGTGCCAGCAGTGTAGGCCTGAACACTGAAGCTTTCTTT
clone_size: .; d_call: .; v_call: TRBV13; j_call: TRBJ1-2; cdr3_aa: CASSFGQYISYTF; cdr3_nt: TGTGCCAGCAGCTTCGGCCAATACATCAGCTACACCTTC
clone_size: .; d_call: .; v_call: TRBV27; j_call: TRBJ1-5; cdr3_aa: CASSQGQPQHF; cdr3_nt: TGTGCCAGCAGTCAGGGGCAGCCCCAGCATTTT
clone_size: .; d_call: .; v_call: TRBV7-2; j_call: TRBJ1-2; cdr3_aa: CASSLSRDSRNYGYTF; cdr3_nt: TGTGCCAGCAGCTTATCTCGGGACTCGAGGAACTATGGCTACACCTTC
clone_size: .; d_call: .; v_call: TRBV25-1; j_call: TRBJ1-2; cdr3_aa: CASTPAGLGVNYGYTF; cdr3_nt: TGTGCCAGCACTCCGGCGGGTCTGGGGGTTAACTATGGCTACACCTTC
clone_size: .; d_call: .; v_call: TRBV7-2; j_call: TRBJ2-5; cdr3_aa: CASSPPGVLRETQYF; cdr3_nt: TGTGCCAGCAGCCCACCAGGTGTTCTTCGAGAGACCCAGTACTTC
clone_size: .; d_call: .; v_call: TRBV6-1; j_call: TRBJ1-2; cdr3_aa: CASTKGGAANGYTF; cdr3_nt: TGTGCCAGCACCAAGGGGGGCGCAGCTAATGGCTACACCTTC
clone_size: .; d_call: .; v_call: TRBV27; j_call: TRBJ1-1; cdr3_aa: CASSGMMNTEAFF; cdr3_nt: TGTGCCAGCAGCGGAATGATGAACACTGAAGCTTTCTTT
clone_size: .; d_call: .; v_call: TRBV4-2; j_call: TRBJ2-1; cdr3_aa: CASSQSQADEQFF; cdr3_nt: TGTGCCAGCAGCCAATCTCAGGCGGATGAGCAGTTCTTC
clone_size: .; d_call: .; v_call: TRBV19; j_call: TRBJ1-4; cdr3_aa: CASSRLDVSPGEKLFF; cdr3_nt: TGTGCCAGTAGTCGTTTAGACGTTTCCCCGGGGGAAAAACTGTTTTTT
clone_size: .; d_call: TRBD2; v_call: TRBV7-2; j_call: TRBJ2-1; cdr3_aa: CASSSRGGDYNNEQFF; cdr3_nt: TGTGCCAGCAGCTCACGGGGAGGGGACTACAACAATGAGCAGTTCTTC
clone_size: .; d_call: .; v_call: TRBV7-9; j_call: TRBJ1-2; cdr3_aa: CASSLDTNYGYTF; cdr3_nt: TGTGCCAGCAGCTTGGACACTAACTATGGCTACACCTTC